These T cell receptor beta chains were read from a single sample in a study of Graves' ophthalmopathy and Graves' hyperthyroidism. TCRdb recomputed calls from the multiplex PCR reads with MiXCR, one row per CDR3 protein. The table records hundreds of thousands of distinct CDR3 sequences, 20% to 25% of them present only once. The sample taken for sequencing was peripheral blood. These receptors came from a young woman with stable Graves' hyperthyroidism. Some clones in this sample may be carry-over from other donors' samples. Each CDR3 is given with its conserved first and last residue. D genes are given only for firm matches. The listing skips clone size in some rows; elsewhere it reads once, few, many or a size class.

CDR3aa: CASSPAPQGRDEQYF
CDR3nt: TGTGCCAGCAGCCCCGCCCCTCAGGGGAGGGACGAGCAGTACTTC
j_gene: TRBJ2-7
d_gene: -
v_gene: TRBV7-9
abundance: -

CDR3aa: CASSIRVGSTSNTGELFF
CDR3nt: TGTGCCAGTAGTATCCGAGTGGGTTCAACCTCAAACACCGGGGAGCTGTTTTTT
j_gene: TRBJ2-2
d_gene: -
v_gene: TRBV19
abundance: few

CDR3aa: CASSSGNKETQYF
CDR3nt: TGTGCCAGCAGTTCGGGGAATAAAGAGACCCAGTACTTC
j_gene: TRBJ2-5
d_gene: -
v_gene: TRBV28
abundance: many

CDR3aa: CASSGRYRTDNSPLHF
CDR3nt: TGTGCCAGCAGTGGTAGGTACAGGACCGATAATTCACCCCTCCACTTT
j_gene: TRBJ1-6
d_gene: -
v_gene: TRBV27
abundance: many

CDR3aa: CASTRPSSSYNSPLHF
CDR3nt: TGTGCCAGCACCCGACCCTCAAGCTCCTATAATTCACCCCTCCACTTT
j_gene: TRBJ1-6
d_gene: -
v_gene: TRBV6-1
abundance: few

CDR3aa: CASSPPTSGRIGELFF
CDR3nt: TGTGCCAGCTCACCGCCGACTAGCGGGAGGATCGGGGAGCTGTTTTTT
j_gene: TRBJ2-2
d_gene: TRBD2
v_gene: TRBV18
abundance: few

CDR3aa: CASYGTANSYEQYF
CDR3nt: TGTGCCAGCTACGGGACGGCCAATTCCTACGAGCAGTACTTC
j_gene: TRBJ2-7
d_gene: -
v_gene: TRBV7-9
abundance: many

CDR3aa: CASSLGDRGQPQHF
CDR3nt: TGCGCCAGCAGCTTGGGGGACAGGGGGCAGCCCCAGCATTTT
j_gene: TRBJ1-5
d_gene: TRBD1
v_gene: TRBV5-1
abundance: many

CDR3aa: CASSSGLAVYEQYF
CDR3nt: TGTGCCAGCAGTTCGGGACTAGCGGTCTACGAGCAGTACTTC
j_gene: TRBJ2-7
d_gene: TRBD2
v_gene: TRBV2
abundance: few

CDR3aa: CASSLVRAQPQHF
CDR3nt: TGTGCCAGCAGTTTAGTCAGGGCGCAGCCCCAGCATTTT
j_gene: TRBJ1-5
d_gene: -
v_gene: TRBV12-3/TRBV12-4
abundance: many

CDR3aa: CASSLGLAGSEQYF
CDR3nt: TGTGCCAGCAGCCTAGGACTAGCGGGAAGCGAGCAGTACTTC
j_gene: TRBJ2-7
d_gene: TRBD2
v_gene: TRBV5-6
abundance: many

CDR3aa: CASRRYRDPKGKNIQYF
CDR3nt: TGTGCCAGCAGACGCTACCGGGACCCAAAGGGCAAAAACATTCAGTACTTC
j_gene: TRBJ2-4
d_gene: -
v_gene: TRBV27
abundance: many

CDR3aa: CSARTWVGPLHF
CDR3nt: TGCAGTGCTAGGACTTGGGTTGGACCCCTCCACTTT
j_gene: TRBJ1-6
d_gene: -
v_gene: TRBV20-1
abundance: few

CDR3aa: CATSRGVDSGANVLTF
CDR3nt: TGTGCCACCAGCAGAGGGGTGGACTCTGGGGCCAACGTCCTGACTTTC
j_gene: TRBJ2-6
d_gene: -
v_gene: TRBV15
abundance: -

CDR3aa: CASSDRGRRSAFF
CDR3nt: TGTGCCAGCAGTGACAGGGGGCGCCGCTCGGCTTTCTTT
j_gene: TRBJ1-1
d_gene: TRBD1
v_gene: TRBV6-1
abundance: few

CDR3aa: CASSLSWDRAYEQYF
CDR3nt: TGTGCCAGCAGCTTATCGTGGGACAGGGCCTACGAGCAGTACTTC
j_gene: TRBJ2-7
d_gene: TRBD1
v_gene: TRBV11-1
abundance: many

CDR3aa: CATREIVSGNAIYF
CDR3nt: TGTGCCACCAGGGAGATAGTCTCTGGAAACGCCATATATTTT
j_gene: TRBJ1-3
d_gene: -
v_gene: TRBV10-3
abundance: -

CDR3aa: CASSLVGTTYEQYF
CDR3nt: TGTGCCAGCAGCTTAGTGGGCACCACCTACGAGCAGTACTTC
j_gene: TRBJ2-7
d_gene: -
v_gene: TRBV7-9
abundance: -

CDR3aa: CASNRFLNTGELFF
CDR3nt: TGCGCCAGCAACCGGTTTTTGAACACCGGGGAGCTGTTTTTT
j_gene: TRBJ2-2
d_gene: -
v_gene: TRBV5-1
abundance: -

CDR3aa: CASSLAWTSGSTDTQYF
CDR3nt: TGTGCCAGCAGCTTAGCGTGGACTAGCGGGAGTACAGATACGCAGTATTTT
j_gene: TRBJ2-3
d_gene: TRBD2
v_gene: TRBV7-2
abundance: few

CDR3aa: CASSEAVGGTGYF
CDR3nt: TGTGCCAGCAGTGAAGCGGTCGGGGGCACTGGGTACTTC
j_gene: TRBJ2-7
d_gene: -
v_gene: TRBV6-1
abundance: many

CDR3aa: CSARGSGGRNIQYF
CDR3nt: TGCAGTGCTAGAGGGTCCGGGGGGAGGAACATTCAGTACTTC
j_gene: TRBJ2-4
d_gene: TRBD2
v_gene: TRBV20-1
abundance: many

CDR3aa: CASSSSIYRNTEAFF
CDR3nt: TGTGCCAGCAGCTCCTCAATTTACAGGAACACTGAAGCTTTCTTT
j_gene: TRBJ1-1
d_gene: -
v_gene: TRBV7-2
abundance: many

CDR3aa: CASSFPSYDQYF
CDR3nt: TGTGCCAGCAGCTTCCCTTCCTACGATCAGTACTTC
j_gene: TRBJ2-7
d_gene: -
v_gene: TRBV7-2
abundance: -

CDR3aa: CASSRATGELFF
CDR3nt: TGTGCCAGCAGCCGTGCCACCGGGGAGCTGTTTTTT
j_gene: TRBJ2-2
d_gene: -
v_gene: TRBV6-1
abundance: many

CDR3aa: CASSFGTSGYQETQYF
CDR3nt: TGTGCCAGCAGCTTCGGGACTAGCGGGTACCAAGAGACCCAGTACTTC
j_gene: TRBJ2-5
d_gene: TRBD2
v_gene: TRBV11-2
abundance: many

CDR3aa: CASSDQGWNQPQHF
CDR3nt: TGTGCCAGTAGTGACCAGGGGTGGAATCAGCCCCAGCATTTT
j_gene: TRBJ1-5
d_gene: -
v_gene: TRBV19
abundance: few

CDR3aa: CASRPGTGGQPQHF
CDR3nt: TGTGCCAGCAGGCCCGGGACAGGGGGTCAGCCCCAGCATTTT
j_gene: TRBJ1-5
d_gene: TRBD1
v_gene: TRBV12-3/TRBV12-4
abundance: many

CDR3aa: CASSPRGRAEAFF
CDR3nt: TGTGCCAGCAGTCCCAGGGGGCGGGCTGAAGCTTTCTTT
j_gene: TRBJ1-1
d_gene: TRBD1
v_gene: TRBV6-1
abundance: -

CDR3aa: CASSLNTGGNTEAFF
CDR3nt: TGTGCCAGCAGCTTAAATACAGGAGGGAACACTGAAGCTTTCTTT
j_gene: TRBJ1-1
d_gene: -
v_gene: TRBV11-2
abundance: many

CDR3aa: CATTGQGGSPLHF
CDR3nt: TGTGCCACCACGGGACAGGGGGGTTCACCCCTCCACTTT
j_gene: TRBJ1-6
d_gene: TRBD1
v_gene: TRBV28
abundance: many

CDR3aa: CAIQRDIDGNQPQHF
CDR3nt: TGTGCCATCCAACGAGATATAGATGGCAATCAGCCCCAGCATTTT
j_gene: TRBJ1-5
d_gene: -
v_gene: TRBV10-3
abundance: many

CDR3aa: CASSLGHSYNSPLHF
CDR3nt: TGTGCCAGCAGCTTAGGACACTCCTATAATTCACCCCTCCACTTT
j_gene: TRBJ1-6
d_gene: -
v_gene: TRBV7-8
abundance: -

CDR3aa: CAISRGSYGYTF
CDR3nt: TGTGCCATTAGCAGGGGATCCTATGGCTACACCTTC
j_gene: TRBJ1-2
d_gene: -
v_gene: TRBV10-3
abundance: many

CDR3aa: CASSLDARATGELFF
CDR3nt: TGCGCCAGCAGCTTGGACGCCAGGGCCACCGGGGAGCTGTTTTTT
j_gene: TRBJ2-2
d_gene: -
v_gene: TRBV5-1
abundance: few

CDR3aa: CASSGLIAGNTIYF
CDR3nt: TGTGCCAGCAGTGGACTCATCGCGGGAAACACCATATATTTT
j_gene: TRBJ1-3
d_gene: -
v_gene: TRBV6-1
abundance: many

CDR3aa: CASSPGWSNAQYF
CDR3nt: TGTGCCAGCAGCCCCGGTTGGTCAAACGCGCAGTACTTC
j_gene: TRBJ2-7
d_gene: -
v_gene: TRBV12-3/TRBV12-4
abundance: -

CDR3aa: CASQGQANTEAFF
CDR3nt: TGTGCCAGTCAGGGACAGGCTAACACTGAAGCTTTCTTT
j_gene: TRBJ1-1
d_gene: TRBD1
v_gene: TRBV7-9
abundance: many

CDR3aa: CASSPWREKQETQYF
CDR3nt: TGTGCCAGCAGCCCCTGGCGGGAAAAACAAGAGACCCAGTACTTC
j_gene: TRBJ2-5
d_gene: -
v_gene: TRBV6-2/TRBV6-3
abundance: -

CDR3aa: CASSVEGTAQETQYF
CDR3nt: TGTGCCAGCAGCGTAGAAGGGACAGCCCAAGAGACCCAGTACTTC
j_gene: TRBJ2-5
d_gene: TRBD1
v_gene: TRBV9
abundance: many

CDR3aa: CASSLDNTNTGELFF
CDR3nt: TGCGCCAGCAGCTTGGACAACACGAACACCGGGGAGCTGTTTTTT
j_gene: TRBJ2-2
d_gene: -
v_gene: TRBV5-1
abundance: -

CDR3aa: CASSPFNSGNTIYF
CDR3nt: TGTGCCAGCAGCCCTTTTAACTCTGGAAACACCATATATTTT
j_gene: TRBJ1-3
d_gene: -
v_gene: TRBV12-3/TRBV12-4
abundance: few

CDR3aa: CASSEGDGSIYEQYF
CDR3nt: TGTGCCAGCAGTGAAGGGGATGGCAGCATCTACGAGCAGTACTTC
j_gene: TRBJ2-7
d_gene: -
v_gene: TRBV12-3/TRBV12-4
abundance: -

CDR3aa: CATQGAAGRTEAFF
CDR3nt: TGTGCCACCCAAGGGGCAGCGGGGAGGACTGAAGCTTTCTTT
j_gene: TRBJ1-1
d_gene: -
v_gene: TRBV6-1
abundance: few

CDR3aa: CASNTRQGLNTEAFF
CDR3nt: TGTGCCAGCAATACTCGACAGGGCTTGAACACTGAAGCTTTCTTT
j_gene: TRBJ1-1
d_gene: TRBD1
v_gene: TRBV5-6
abundance: -

CDR3aa: CASSPGTGKAFF
CDR3nt: TGTGCCAGCAGTCCCGGGACAGGGAAAGCTTTCTTT
j_gene: TRBJ1-1
d_gene: TRBD1
v_gene: TRBV12-3/TRBV12-4
abundance: many

CDR3aa: CASSLDGISGNTIYF
CDR3nt: TGTGCCAGCAGTTTGGACGGGATCTCTGGAAACACCATATATTTT
j_gene: TRBJ1-3
d_gene: -
v_gene: TRBV12-3/TRBV12-4
abundance: many

CDR3aa: CASSPEVANTEAFF
CDR3nt: TGTGCCAGCAGCCCGGAGGTGGCGAACACTGAAGCTTTCTTT
j_gene: TRBJ1-1
d_gene: -
v_gene: TRBV7-8
abundance: many

CDR3aa: CASRTEDRTGELFF
CDR3nt: TGTGCCAGCAGGACTGAGGACAGAACCGGGGAGCTGTTTTTT
j_gene: TRBJ2-2
d_gene: -
v_gene: TRBV6-1
abundance: few

CDR3aa: CASSYWGPGGLFF
CDR3nt: TGTGCCAGCAGTTATTGGGGACCCGGGGGGCTGTTTTTT
j_gene: TRBJ2-2
d_gene: -
v_gene: TRBV28
abundance: -

CDR3aa: CATTGGRPYEQYF
CDR3nt: TGTGCTACCACAGGGGGCAGACCCTACGAGCAGTACTTC
j_gene: TRBJ2-7
d_gene: TRBD1
v_gene: TRBV28
abundance: many

CDR3aa: CASSPTSTWIQPQHF
CDR3nt: TGTGCCAGCAGTCCTACAAGTACTTGGATCCAGCCCCAGCATTTT
j_gene: TRBJ1-5
d_gene: -
v_gene: TRBV6-1
abundance: -

CDR3aa: CASSYLSGATYEQYF
CDR3nt: TGTGCCAGCAGTTACCTTAGCGGGGCAACCTACGAGCAGTACTTC
j_gene: TRBJ2-7
d_gene: TRBD2
v_gene: TRBV6-5
abundance: -

CDR3aa: CAWSVAGQLGYGYTF
CDR3nt: TGTGCCTGGAGTGTCGCGGGACAACTCGGCTATGGCTACACCTTC
j_gene: TRBJ1-2
d_gene: -
v_gene: TRBV30
abundance: many

CDR3aa: CASRGRSPTIVGYTF
CDR3nt: TGTGCCAGCAGGGGAAGGTCCCCTACGATCGTTGGCTACACCTTC
j_gene: TRBJ1-2
d_gene: -
v_gene: TRBV2
abundance: many